This T cell receptor beta chain is drawn from a study of T cell responses to AZD1222 COVID-19 vaccine. Between the trimmed V and J ends, which lost 0 bases and 3 bases, there was a span of 10 bases. There are 14 residues in the CDR3. The V gene's germline CDR1 is SGHRS and CDR2 YFSETQ. Details on this clone: The antigen is undetermined.

Whole-study results and caveats: In a largely white British group with more females than males, clonal diversity was possibly underestimated. Researchers took repertoire samples only after the peak T cell response had come.

TCRdb's copy holds only in-frame clones and misses some; the assay was immunoSEQ multiplex PCR. This sample's table has about 140,000 clones. The rearrangement links TRBV5-1 to TRBJ2-7; a possible D gene is TRBD1 (5 bases). Input material: peripheral blood. This TCR was sampled from an adult in good health. This CDR3 reads CASSLVAGNYEQYF. For the CDR3, the DNA is TGCGCCAGCAGCTTGGTTGCAGGGAACTACGAGCAGTACTTC.